Listed here are 20 T cell receptor beta chains from one sample, sequenced in a study of blood T cell repertoires in COVID-19. Method: immunoSEQ multiplex PCR; TCRdb's copy keeps in-frame clones and lacks some. The data show around 300,000 clones, about 90% seen once. Sequencing used PBMCs or T cells enriched from blood (not recorded which). Every receptor here comes from a woman aged 55-75 years who had recovered from COVID-19.

The J gene is TRBJ2-1, the V gene TRBV6-5; 9 bases are a match to TRBD2. The germline V gene encodes CDR1 MNHEY and CDR2 SVGAGI. V shed 6 bases, J shed 2 bases, and the junction held 5 bases outside the gene matches. The CDR3 runs to 15 residues. Written as DNA, the CDR3 is TGTGCCAGCAGAGGTGCTAGCGGGGCCTACAATGAGCAGTTCTTC. It yields the protein CASRGASGAYNEQFF.

This chain uses TRBV30 with TRBJ2-3, with a possible D match to TRBD2 (6 bases). Germline V gives CDR1 GTSNPN, CDR2 SVGIG (reference sequence). Trimming removed 3 bases from V and 4 bases from J, with 11 bases in between. This CDR3 is 13 amino acids long. CDR3 in amino acids: CAWRGWGADTQYF. The CDR3 DNA reads TGTGCCTGGAGGGGGTGGGGGGCAGATACGCAGTATTTT.

Regarding this clone: The same CDR3 can be traced to other DNA sequences in this sample. V gene TRBV11-3 combines with J gene TRBJ2-3, with 16 bases fitting TRBD2. Germline trimming cut 3 bases from V and 4 bases from J; bases unmatched to any gene: 1. Germline V lookup: CDR1 SGHNT, CDR2 YENEEA. The CDR3 sequence is 16 residues long. CDR3 sequence reads: CASSLGLAGGADTQYF. The CDR3 region has the DNA TGTGCCAGCAGCTTGGGACTAGCGGGGGGGGCAGATACGCAGTATTTT.

The chain joins TRBV28 to TRBJ1-2; 7 bases align to TRBD1. The CDR3 totals 13 residues. V was clipped by 5 bases and J by 7 bases; unmatched bases: 7. Per germline, CDR1 MDHEN and CDR2 SYDVKM. The CDR3: CASSATGYSGYTF. The CDR3 DNA is TGTGCCAGCAGTGCGACAGGGTATAGTGGCTACACCTTC.

The chain couples TRBV28 to TRBJ1-1; D ambiguous. CDR3 length equals 14 residues. V was clipped by 3 bases and J by 1 base, with 9 bases between them. Per the germline V gene, CDR1 is MDHEN and CDR2 is SYDVKM. The CDR3 coding sequence is TGTGCCAGCAGTTTGTGGCACCAGAACACTGAAGCTTTCTTT. This codes for CASSLWHQNTEAFF.

The chain uses TRBV10-3 and TRBJ1-2; 7 bases match TRBD1. The V gene's germline CDR1 is ENHRY and CDR2 SYGVKD. With 3 bases clipped from V and 3 bases from J, the junction kept 4 bases outside the gene matches. This CDR3 contains 14 residues. CDR3 region: CAISETGVDYGYTF. The CDR3 bases are TGTGCCATCAGTGAAACAGGGGTAGACTATGGCTACACCTTC.

The chain is built from TRBV28 and TRBJ1-2; D gene uncertain. Germline CDR1 MDHEN, CDR2 SYDVKM. The CDR3 spans 15 residues. Trimming removed 5 bases from V and 1 base from J, with 14 bases in between. CDR3 sequence (DNA): TGTGCCAGCAGTGCCCCCAGTGGGAGTAACTATGGCTACACCTTC. This codes for CASSAPSGSNYGYTF.

The V call is TRBV5-8, the J call TRBJ1-5, with 8 bases fitting TRBD1. The germline CDR1 and CDR2 sequences are SGHTS and YDEGEE. The CDR3 consists of 15 residues. With 4 bases clipped from V and 12 bases from J, the junction kept 15 bases outside the gene matches. This CDR3 reads CASSPTGTGGVNQHF. In DNA form, the CDR3 reads TGTGCCAGCAGCCCAACCGGGACAGGCGGTGTTAACCAGCATTTT.

The CDR3 reads CAWSIAGPIYNSPLHF. CDR3 DNA: TGTGCCTGGAGTATCGCGGGGCCCATCTATAATTCACCCCTCCACTTT. The gene calls are TRBV30 and TRBJ1-6; perhaps TRBD1 as D (5 bases). The CDR3 consists of 16 residues. CDR1 GTSNPN and CDR2 SVGIG come from the germline V gene (reference sequence). Trimming took off 2 bases at V and 3 bases at J, with 14 bases between the two ends.

This chain links TRBV6-5 with TRBJ2-5; D call uncertain. Trimming shortened V by 5 bases and J by 3 bases, and 10 bases separated the two germline ends. The CDR3 contains 13 residues. Germline-derived CDR1 and CDR2 are MNHEY and SVGAGI. The CDR3 here is CASSTLWEETQYF. In DNA, the CDR3 is TGTGCCAGCAGTACACTATGGGAAGAGACCCAGTACTTC.

This clone was counted once. The CDR3 DNA follows: TGTGCCTGGAGTGTTGGGGGGGCCTACGAGCAGTACTTC. This encodes CAWSVGGAYEQYF. The chain couples TRBV30 to TRBJ2-7; 7 bases map to TRBD2. V shed 0 bases and J 2 bases; nucleotides not matched to a gene: 1. This CDR3 spans 13 amino acids. CDR1 and CDR2 from the germline V gene are GTSNPN and SVGIG (reference sequence).

This rearrangement joins TRBV10-3 to TRBJ2-6; D is possibly TRBD2 (6 bases). The CDR3 has 15 amino acids. V lost 2 bases and J 12 bases, leaving 17 bases between the germline ends. Germline V gene data show CDR1 as ENHRY and CDR2 as SYGVKD. CDR3 amino acids: CAISELREILGVLTF. CDR3 nucleotide sequence: TGTGCCATCAGTGAGCTCCGGGAGATTTTAGGCGTCCTGACTTTC.

CDR3 protein: CATGSQAPYNEQFF. The DNA for the CDR3 is TGTGCCACCGGGAGCCAGGCCCCCTACAATGAGCAGTTCTTC. The chain carries TRBV10-3 and TRBJ2-1; maybe TRBD2 (6 bases). The germline V and J ends were trimmed by 10 bases and 2 bases, with 15 bases remaining between them. This CDR3 spans 14 amino acids. CDR1 and CDR2 (germline): ENHRY, SYGVKD.

The rearrangement joins TRBV2 to TRBJ2-3, with 8 bases identical to TRBD1. The CDR3 has 13 amino acids. Germline loops: CDR1 SNHLY, CDR2 FYNNEI. V lost 9 bases, J lost 5 bases, and 7 bases stayed unmatched. The CDR3 sequence: CASTDRVRDTQYF. CDR3 DNA: TGTGCCAGTACGGACAGGGTTAGAGATACGCAGTATTTT.

The chain recombines TRBV7-2 with TRBJ1-1; D remains unclear. CDR3 size: 16 residues. Deletions cut 0 bases from V and 1 base from J, with 12 bases between. From germline, CDR1 is SGHTA and CDR2 FQGNSA. In nucleotides, the CDR3 is TGTGCCAGCAGCTTAGCGGGCGTGGGTAGGAACACTGAAGCTTTCTTT. It encodes CASSLAGVGRNTEAFF.

This chain connects TRBV7-6 to TRBJ1-1; maybe TRBD1 (6 bases). The germline CDR1 and CDR2 sequences are SGHVS and FNYEAQ. The CDR3 runs to 15 residues. V was cut by 10 bases and J by 0 bases, with 18 bases left in between. As DNA, the CDR3 is TGTGCCACCCGCGGGGGGCCGGATATGAACACTGAAGCTTTCTTT. The encoded protein is CATRGGPDMNTEAFF.

The chain uses TRBV30 and TRBJ1-1; 7 bases match TRBD1. Germline trimming cut 6 bases from V and 9 bases from J; bases unmatched to any gene: 13. Germline V gene lookup returns CDR1 GTSNPN and CDR2 SVGIG (reference sequence). The CDR3 runs to 13 residues. In nucleotides, the CDR3 is TGTGCCTGCCAAACAGGGGCGCGTACTAAAGCTTTCTTT. It encodes CACQTGARTKAFF.

This chain connects TRBV19 to TRBJ1-5, with 8 bases lining up with TRBD1. V dropped 0 bases and J dropped 1; count of bases not matched to a gene: 5. The CDR3 extends over 17 amino acids. Germline CDR1 and CDR2: LNHDA and SQIVND (reference sequence). The CDR3 DNA sequence: TGTGCCAGTAGTATAGATACTGACAGGGGAAGCAATCAGCCCCAGCATTTT. Protein sequence: CASSIDTDRGSNQPQHF.

The CDR3: CASSLVLAGSTGELFF. CDR3 DNA: TGTGCCAGCAGCTTAGTCCTAGCGGGGAGCACCGGGGAGCTGTTTTTT. The chain is built from TRBV13 and TRBJ2-2; 9 bases agree with TRBD2. The trim removed 1 base at V and 4 bases at J, leaving 4 bases unmatched. Germline CDR1 is PRHDT and CDR2 is FYEKMQ (reference sequence). The CDR3 extends over 16 amino acids.

The chain employs TRBV9 and TRBJ2-7, with D tentatively TRBD1 (6 bases). This CDR3 spans 14 amino acids. Germline CDR1 is SGDLS and CDR2 is YYNGEE. Trimming cost V 2 bases and J 2 bases, with 11 bases left between them. CDR3 sequence reads: CASSVRDTPYEQYF. The CDR3 DNA is TGTGCCAGCAGCGTCCGGGACACTCCCTACGAGCAGTACTTC.